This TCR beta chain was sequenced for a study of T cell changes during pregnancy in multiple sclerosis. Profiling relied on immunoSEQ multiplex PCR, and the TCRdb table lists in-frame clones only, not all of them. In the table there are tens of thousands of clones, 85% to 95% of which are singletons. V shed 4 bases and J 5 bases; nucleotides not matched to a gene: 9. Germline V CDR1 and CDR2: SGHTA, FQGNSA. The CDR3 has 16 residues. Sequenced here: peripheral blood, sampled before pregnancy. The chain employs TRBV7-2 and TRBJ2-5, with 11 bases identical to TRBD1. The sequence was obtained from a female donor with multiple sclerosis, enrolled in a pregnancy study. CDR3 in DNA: TGTGCCAGCAGCTATCCGGACAGGGGGCTAGTGGAGACCCAGTACTTC. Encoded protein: CASSYPDRGLVETQYF.